A selection of T cell receptor beta chains follows, all from one sample in a study of vaccination effects on CD4 cells after COVID-19. Measured with immunoSEQ multiplex PCR; TCRdb has only the in-frame clones, and not every one. The sample lists about 66,000 clones, approximately 80% occurring once. Antigen specificity for these receptors is unknown. This sample comprised CD4+ T cells from PBMCs cultured without peptide, obtained after COVID-19 vaccination. The source is a human donor who received a COVID-19 vaccine. CDR3s include the opening cysteine and the closing phenylalanine or tryptophan. The order of the fields is D gene, clone size, J gene, V gene, CDR3 protein, CDR3 DNA. The D gene is left open where the match is weak. Size tells how often a clone was seen (once, few, many) or the class of an expanded clone, and some rows leave it out.

>NA|NA|TRBJ1-2|TRBV21-1
CASTSPGRQEVSDYGYTF
TGTGCCAGCACCTCGCCAGGGAGACAGGAGGTTTCTGACTATGGCTACACCTTC
>TRBD1|NA|TRBJ2-2|TRBV18
CASSPFGTDTGELFF
TGTGCCAGCTCACCGTTCGGGACAGACACCGGGGAGCTGTTTTTT
>NA|NA|TRBJ1-1|TRBV6-5
CASSYGDARGAGAFF
TGTGCCAGCAGTTACGGGGACGCGAGGGGTGCTGGAGCTTTCTTT
>NA|once|TRBJ2-6|TRBV4-1
CASSQEGLKGSGANVLTF
TGCGCCAGCAGCCAAGAAGGGCTGAAGGGCTCTGGGGCCAACGTCCTGACTTTC
>NA|NA|TRBJ1-1|TRBV5-1
CASSQSTGGANTEAFF
TGCGCCAGCAGCCAAAGTACGGGGGGCGCGAACACTGAAGCTTTCTTT
>NA|NA|TRBJ1-3|TRBV9
CASSVGVSGNTIYF
TGTGCCAGCAGCGTGGGGGTCTCTGGAAACACCATATATTTT
>TRBD1|NA|TRBJ2-5|TRBV5-1
CASSLQGQQETQYF
TGCGCCAGCAGCTTACAGGGGCAACAAGAGACCCAGTACTTC
>NA|NA|TRBJ2-1|TRBV6-5
CASTEGGGHYNEQFF
TGTGCCAGCACCGAGGGCGGGGGCCACTACAATGAGCAGTTCTTC
>NA|NA|TRBJ1-2|TRBV19
CASSIRTAGGYTF
TGTGCCAGTAGTATACGGACGGCAGGTGGCTACACCTTC
>NA|few|TRBJ1-1|TRBV5-1
CASSLQGRTEAFF
TGCGCCAGCAGCTTGCAGGGCCGCACTGAAGCTTTCTTT
>TRBD2|NA|TRBJ2-4|TRBV3-1/TRBV3-2
CASSQGGGLAKNIQYF
TGTGCCAGCAGCCAAGGGGGGGGGTTGGCCAAAAACATTCAGTACTTC
>NA|NA|TRBJ1-4|TRBV5-5
CASSATETEKLFF
TGTGCCAGCAGCGCGACAGAAACTGAAAAACTGTTTTTT
>NA|NA|TRBJ1-1|TRBV28
CASRGTSTLKAFF
TGTGCCAGCAGGGGGACAAGCACACTGAAAGCTTTCTTT
>NA|NA|TRBJ1-6|TRBV12-3/TRBV12-4
CASARDVNSPLHF
TGTGCCAGCGCTCGGGACGTAAATTCACCCCTCCACTTT
>NA|NA|TRBJ2-5|TRBV7-3
CASSAGASGGQETQYF
TGTGCCAGCAGCGCGGGGGCTAGCGGAGGCCAAGAGACCCAGTACTTC
>NA|NA|TRBJ1-1|TRBV7-2
CASSSLQGSEAFF
TGTGCCAGCAGCTCATTACAGGGAAGTGAAGCTTTCTTT